This TCR beta chain stems from a study of blood T cell repertoires in COVID-19. Study summary: Symptom resolution, clearance, or two negative PCRs marked the recovered donors of Cohort 3. Whether acute or convalescent, the COVID-19 samples came from the United States, Italy and Spain.

Each participant's cohort was designated according to participant-reported clinical history. Germline CDR1 reads SEHNR; CDR2 reads FQNEAQ (reference sequence). V trimming: 5 bases; J trimming: 5 bases; junction bases outside the gene matches: 9. The CDR3 contains 16 residues. Per the study methods: Amplifying reference gene primers gave estimates of nucleated cell counts. Libraries were prepared by immunoSEQ multiplex PCR; TCRdb keeps only in-frame clonotypes and omits some of them. Clone size and the V and J calls come from that table; the DNA yielded D and trimming. The table has some 160,000 clones, around 79% seen once.

The chain uses TRBV7-9 and TRBJ2-3, with 11 bases that match TRBD2. Sequencing was done on a sample of PBMCs or T cells enriched from blood (not recorded which). The source is a woman in her seventies in a cohort exposed to, infected with or recovered from COVID-19 (not recorded which). In DNA form, the CDR3 reads TGTGCCAGCAGCCTAATTAGCGGGAGGGCCTTAGATACGCAGTATTTT. Translated, it gives CASSLISGRALDTQYF.